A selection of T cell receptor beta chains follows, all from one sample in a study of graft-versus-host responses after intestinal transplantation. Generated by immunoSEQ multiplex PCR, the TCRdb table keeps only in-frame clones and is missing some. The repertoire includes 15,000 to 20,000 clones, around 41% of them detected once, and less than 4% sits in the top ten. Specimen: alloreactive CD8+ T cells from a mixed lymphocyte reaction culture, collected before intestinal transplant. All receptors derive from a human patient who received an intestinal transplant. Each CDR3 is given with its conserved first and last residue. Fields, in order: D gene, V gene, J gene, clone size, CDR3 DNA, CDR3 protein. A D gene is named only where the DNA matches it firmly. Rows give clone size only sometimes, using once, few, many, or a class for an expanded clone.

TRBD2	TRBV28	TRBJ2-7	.	TGTGCCAGCAGGCCCCCGGGAGGGTCCCTGTACGAGCAGTACTTC	CASRPPGGSLYEQYF
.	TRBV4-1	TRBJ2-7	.	TGCGCCAGCAGCCAAGATCCCTTTACGGGTGAGCAGTACTTC	CASSQDPFTGEQYF
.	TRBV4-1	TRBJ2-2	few	TGCGCCAGCAGCCAAAGGGGGCGGGAGGTCACGGGCGGGGAGCTGTTTTTT	CASSQRGREVTGGELFF
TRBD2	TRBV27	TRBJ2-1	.	TGTGCCAGCAGTTTATGGGGTAGCGGGAGGGCAAATGAGCAGTTCTTC	CASSLWGSGRANEQFF
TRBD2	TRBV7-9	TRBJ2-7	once	TGTGCCAGCAGCTTTCCACGACTAGCGGAGCCCTACGAGCAGTACTTC	CASSFPRLAEPYEQYF
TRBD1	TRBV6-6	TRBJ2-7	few	TGTGCCAGCAGTTATTCCGGACAGGGGCCCTACGAGCAGTACTTC	CASSYSGQGPYEQYF
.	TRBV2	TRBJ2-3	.	TGTGCCAGCAGTGAAGCTAGCACAGATACGCAGTATTTT	CASSEASTDTQYF
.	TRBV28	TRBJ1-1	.	TGTGCCAGCAGTTTTGTGATTCCTGAAGCTTTCTTT	CASSFVIPEAFF
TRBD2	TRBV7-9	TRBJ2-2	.	TGTGCCAGCAGCCCCAGCGGGAGCGGTTACACCGGGGAGCTGTTTTTT	CASSPSGSGYTGELFF
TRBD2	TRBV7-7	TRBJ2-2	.	TGTGCCAGCAGCCCGACTAGCGGGAGTCACACCGGGGAGCTGTTTTTT	CASSPTSGSHTGELFF
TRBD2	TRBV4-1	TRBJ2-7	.	TGCGCCAGCAGCCAAGAGCGGCGGGAGGGGGGGGAGCAGTACTTC	CASSQERREGGEQYF
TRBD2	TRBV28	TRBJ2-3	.	TGTGCCAGCAGTTTATTAACTAGCGGGAGGGGAACAGATACGCAGTATTTT	CASSLLTSGRGTDTQYF
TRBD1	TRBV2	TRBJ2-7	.	TGTGCCAGCAGTGCTATCGGACAGGCCTACGAGCAGTACTTC	CASSAIGQAYEQYF
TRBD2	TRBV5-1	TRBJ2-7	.	TGCGCCAGCAGCCCCAAGGGCCTAGCGGGAGTCTACGAGCAGTACTTC	CASSPKGLAGVYEQYF
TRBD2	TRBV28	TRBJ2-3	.	TGTGCCAGCAGTTTAAGCCTAGCGGGAGAAAGCCCAGATACGCAGTATTTT	CASSLSLAGESPDTQYF
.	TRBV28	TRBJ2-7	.	TGTGCCAGCAGTTTAGGTCAGGGATTCTACGAGCAGTACTTC	CASSLGQGFYEQYF
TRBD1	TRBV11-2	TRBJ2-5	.	TGTGCCAGCAGCTATCCCGACAGGGTGGGTCGAGAGACCCAGTACTTC	CASSYPDRVGRETQYF
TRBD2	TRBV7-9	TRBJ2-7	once	TGTGCCAGCAGTCCTCCCGGGACTAGCGTGTACGAGCAGTACTTC	CASSPPGTSVYEQYF
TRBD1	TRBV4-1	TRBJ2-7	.	TGCGCCAGCAGCTTCCCGGGACAGGGCTCCCTAGACGAGCAGTACTTC	CASSFPGQGSLDEQYF
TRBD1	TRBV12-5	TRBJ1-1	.	TGTGCTAGTGGTTATCAGGGGGCGAGGACTGAAGCTTTCTTT	CASGYQGARTEAFF
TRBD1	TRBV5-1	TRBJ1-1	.	TGCGCCAGCAGCTTGGGAACAGGGGTCGTAGCTTTCTTT	CASSLGTGVVAFF
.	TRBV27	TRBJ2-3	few	TGTGCCAGCAGTTTACGGGGGAGGCCTGATACGCAGTATTTT	CASSLRGRPDTQYF
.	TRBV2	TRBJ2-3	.	TGTGCCAGCAGTGAAGCTCTACCGTCCACAGATACGCAGTATTTT	CASSEALPSTDTQYF
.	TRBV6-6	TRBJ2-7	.	TGTGCCAGCAGTTACGGCTTCCTCTCCTACGAGCAGTACTTC	CASSYGFLSYEQYF
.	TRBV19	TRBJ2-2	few	TGTGCCAGTAGTATAGATTCAGGGATCGACGGGGAGCTGTTTTTT	CASSIDSGIDGELFF
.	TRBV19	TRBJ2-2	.	TGTGCCAGTAGTGGGAAGCGGCTGACCGGGGAGCGGTTTTTT	CASSGKRLTGERFF
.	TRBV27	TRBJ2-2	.	TGTGCCAGCAGTTTATATGACACCGGGGAGCTGTTTTTT	CASSLYDTGELFF
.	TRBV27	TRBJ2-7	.	TGTGCCAGCAGTCCAGGTGGATGGGGTTACGAGCAGTACTTC	CASSPGGWGYEQYF
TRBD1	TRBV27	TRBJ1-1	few	TGTGCCAGCAGGCCCTTCCGACAGGGGGGGGACACTGAAGCTTTCTTT	CASRPFRQGGDTEAFF
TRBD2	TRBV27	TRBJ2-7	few	TGTGCCAGCACCTTTACGGGGGGGCTCGCCGAGCAGTACTTC	CASTFTGGLAEQYF
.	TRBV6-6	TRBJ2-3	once	TGTGCCAGCAGTGCCAAGTCAGAACCAACCACAGATACGCAGTATTTT	CASSAKSEPTTDTQYF
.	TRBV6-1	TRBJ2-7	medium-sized	TGTGCCAGCAGTGAAACAGGGTTAAGCTACGAGCAGTACTTC	CASSETGLSYEQYF
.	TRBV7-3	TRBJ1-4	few	TGTGCCAGCAGCCACCGGGACGGGGATGAAAAACTGTTTTTT	CASSHRDGDEKLFF
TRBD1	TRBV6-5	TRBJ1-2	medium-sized	TGTGCCAGCAGTTCCTTAGACAGGGCCCGGGGCTACACCTTC	CASSSLDRARGYTF
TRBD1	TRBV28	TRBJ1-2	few	TGTGCCAGCAGCTCTCGGACAGGGGGGATGTTCGTAAGTGGCTACACCTTC	CASSSRTGGMFVSGYTF
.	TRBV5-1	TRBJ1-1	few	TGCGCCAGCAGCTTGGGGACGGGCCGGGGGGACACTGAAGCTTTCTTT	CASSLGTGRGDTEAFF
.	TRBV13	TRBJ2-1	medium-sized	TGTGCCAGCAGCCCGCCTTCTAGCAATGAGCAGTTCTTC	CASSPPSSNEQFF
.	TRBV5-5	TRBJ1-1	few	TGTGCCAGCAGCGGAGGAGGGAGGAACACTGAAGCTTTCTTT	CASSGGGRNTEAFF
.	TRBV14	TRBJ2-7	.	TGTGCCAGCCCCCAAGAGCCCTTTTCGTACGAGCAGTACTTC	CASPQEPFSYEQYF
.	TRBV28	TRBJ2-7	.	TGTGCCAGCAGTTTGGCCCCCTCCTACGAGCAGTACTTC	CASSLAPSYEQYF
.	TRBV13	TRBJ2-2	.	TGTGCCAGCAGCTTAGAACGGACCGGGGAGCTGTTTTTT	CASSLERTGELFF
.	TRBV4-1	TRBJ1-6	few	TGCGCCAGCAGCCAAGTCATAACTTCAGGGGCTTCACCCCTCCACTTT	CASSQVITSGASPLHF
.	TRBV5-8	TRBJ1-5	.	TGTGCCAGCAGCCCTAGCAATCAGCCCCAGCATTTT	CASSPSNQPQHF
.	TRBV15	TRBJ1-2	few	TGTGCCACCAGCGCGGGACGGCCGGACGGCTACACCTTC	CATSAGRPDGYTF
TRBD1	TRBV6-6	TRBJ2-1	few	TGTGCCAGCAGTTACCGGACAGGGATCATCAATGAGCAGTTCTTC	CASSYRTGIINEQFF
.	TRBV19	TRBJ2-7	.	TGTGCCAGCGCTCCTAGCGTCGGATCCTACGAGCAGTACTTC	CASAPSVGSYEQYF
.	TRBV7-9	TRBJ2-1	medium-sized	TGTGCCAGCAGCCCTGACTACAATGAGCAGTTCTTC	CASSPDYNEQFF
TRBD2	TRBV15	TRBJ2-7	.	TGTGCCACCAGCGCGACCCCGACTAGCGGGACCTACGAGCAGTACTTC	CATSATPTSGTYEQYF
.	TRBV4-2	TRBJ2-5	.	TGTGCCAGCAGCCAAGGTGGACTTAGCGGCGACCAAGAGACCCAGTACTTC	CASSQGGLSGDQETQYF
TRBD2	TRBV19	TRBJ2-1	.	TGTGCCAGTAGTTATTTGGCTAGCGGGTACAATGAGCAGTTCTTC	CASSYLASGYNEQFF
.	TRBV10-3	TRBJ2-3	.	TGTGCCATCAGGGGGGAAGAACTAGATTACACAGATACGCAGTATTTT	CAIRGEELDYTDTQYF
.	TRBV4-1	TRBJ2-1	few	TGCGCCAGCAGCCAAGAGCCAGCGGCCCCCTACAATGAGCAGTTCTTC	CASSQEPAAPYNEQFF
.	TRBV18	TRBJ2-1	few	TGTGCCAGCTCACTCGACAACGGGAGTGGATATGAGCAGTTCTTC	CASSLDNGSGYEQFF
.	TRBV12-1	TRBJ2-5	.	TGTGCCAGCAGTTCCTCAATTAGCGGGACCGTAAGATGGGAGCAGTACTTC	CASSSSISGTVRWEQYF
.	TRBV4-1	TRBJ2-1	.	TGCGCCAGCAGCCAGTTCATCCCTGATGTAGCCGGGAGTAATGAGCAGTTCTTC	CASSQFIPDVAGSNEQFF
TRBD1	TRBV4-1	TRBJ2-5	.	TGCGCCAGCAGCCCCGAGCCGGGACAGGAGCAGACCCAGTACTTC	CASSPEPGQEQTQYF
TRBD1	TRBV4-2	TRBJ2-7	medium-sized	TGTGCCAGCAGCCAAATTACGGGACAGAAATACGAGCAGTACTTC	CASSQITGQKYEQYF
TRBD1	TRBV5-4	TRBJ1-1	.	TGTGCCAGCAGCTTGAATGACAGGGACTGGGACACTGAAGCTTTCTTT	CASSLNDRDWDTEAFF
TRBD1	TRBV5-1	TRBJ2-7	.	TGCGCCAGCAGCGCCGGACAGGGGGCGTTATACGAGCAGTACTTC	CASSAGQGALYEQYF
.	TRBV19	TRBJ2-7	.	TGTGCCAGTAGTATCACAGCGACAGGGAGGTACGAGCAGTACTTC	CASSITATGRYEQYF